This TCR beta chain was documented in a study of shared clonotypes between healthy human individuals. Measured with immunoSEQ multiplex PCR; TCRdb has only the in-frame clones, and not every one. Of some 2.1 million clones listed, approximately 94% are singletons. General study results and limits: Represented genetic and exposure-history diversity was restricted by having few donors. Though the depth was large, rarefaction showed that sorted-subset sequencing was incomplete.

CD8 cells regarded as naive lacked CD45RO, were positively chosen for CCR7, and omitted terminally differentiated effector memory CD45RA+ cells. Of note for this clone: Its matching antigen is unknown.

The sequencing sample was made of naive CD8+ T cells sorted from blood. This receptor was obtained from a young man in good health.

The CDR3 region is CASSIMGGELFF. The CDR3 bases are TGTGCCAGTAGTATTATGGGGGGGGAGCTGTTTTTT. The chain recombines TRBV19 with TRBJ2-2, with D hard to call. Germline CDR1 and CDR2: LNHDA and SQIVND (reference sequence). This CDR3 region has 12 residues. V was cut by 3 bases and J by 8 bases, with 7 bases left in between.